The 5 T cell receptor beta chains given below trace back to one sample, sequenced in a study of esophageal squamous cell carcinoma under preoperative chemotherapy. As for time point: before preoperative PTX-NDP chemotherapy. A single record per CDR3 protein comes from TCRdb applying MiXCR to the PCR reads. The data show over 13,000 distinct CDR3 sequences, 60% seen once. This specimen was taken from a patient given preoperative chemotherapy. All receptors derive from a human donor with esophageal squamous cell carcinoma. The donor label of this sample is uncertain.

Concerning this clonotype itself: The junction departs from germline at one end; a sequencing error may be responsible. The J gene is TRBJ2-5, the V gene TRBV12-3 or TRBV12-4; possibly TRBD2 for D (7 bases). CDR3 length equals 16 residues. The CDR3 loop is CASRATRGGAQDTQYF. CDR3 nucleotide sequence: TGTGCCAGCAGGGCTACTAGGGGGGGGGCCCAAGATACGCAGTATTTC.

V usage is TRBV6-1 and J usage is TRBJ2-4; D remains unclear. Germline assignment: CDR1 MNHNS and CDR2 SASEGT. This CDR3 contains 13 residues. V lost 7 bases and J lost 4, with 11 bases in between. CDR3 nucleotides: TGTGCCAGCACCCCCTCGGGTAAAAACATTCAGTACTTC. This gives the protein CASTPSGKNIQYF.

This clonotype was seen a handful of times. Here the CDR3 reads CASSLGVTTGELFF. The CDR3 DNA sequence: TGTGCCAGCAGCTTAGGGGTAACCACCGGGGAGCTGTTTTTT. The J gene is TRBJ2-2, the V gene TRBV7-9, with no clear D. Germline assignment: CDR1 SEHNR and CDR2 FQNEAQ (reference sequence). The CDR3 runs to 14 residues. V was cut by 1 base and J by 4 bases, with 7 bases left in between.

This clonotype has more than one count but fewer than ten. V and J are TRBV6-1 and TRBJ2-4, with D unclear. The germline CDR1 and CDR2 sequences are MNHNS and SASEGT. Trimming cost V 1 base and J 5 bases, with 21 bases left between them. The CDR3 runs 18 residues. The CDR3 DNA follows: TGTGCCAGCAGTGAAGTTGGCGCCTCGGGCGGCAGAGAAAACATTCAGTACTTC. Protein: CASSEVGASGGRENIQYF.

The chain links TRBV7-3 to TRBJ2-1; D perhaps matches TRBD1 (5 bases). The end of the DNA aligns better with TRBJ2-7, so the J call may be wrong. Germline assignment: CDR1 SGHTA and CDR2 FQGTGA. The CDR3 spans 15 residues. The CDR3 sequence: CASSFQAGFDNEQYF. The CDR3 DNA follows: TGTGCCAGCAGCTTCCAGGCAGGGTTCGACAATGAGCAGTACTTC.